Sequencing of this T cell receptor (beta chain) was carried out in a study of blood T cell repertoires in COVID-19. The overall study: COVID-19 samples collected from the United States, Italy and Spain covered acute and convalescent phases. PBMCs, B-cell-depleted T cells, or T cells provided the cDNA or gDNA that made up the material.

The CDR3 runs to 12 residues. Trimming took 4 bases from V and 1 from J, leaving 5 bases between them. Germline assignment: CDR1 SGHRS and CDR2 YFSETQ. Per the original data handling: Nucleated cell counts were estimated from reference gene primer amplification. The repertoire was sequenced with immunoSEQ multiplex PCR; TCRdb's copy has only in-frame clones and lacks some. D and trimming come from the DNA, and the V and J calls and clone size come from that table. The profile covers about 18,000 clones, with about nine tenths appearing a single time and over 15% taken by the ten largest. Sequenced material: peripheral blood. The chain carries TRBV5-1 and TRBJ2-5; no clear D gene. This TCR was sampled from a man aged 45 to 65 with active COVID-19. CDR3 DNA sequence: TGCGCCAGCAGCGCGGTCCAAGAGACCCAGTACTTC. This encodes CASSAVQETQYF.